These 20 T cell receptor beta chains were sequenced from one sample in a study of blood T cell repertoires in COVID-19. Produced via immunoSEQ multiplex PCR; TCRdb's table is partial and in-frame only. The top ten hold approximately 2% of the sample, which has 250,000 to 350,000 clones, 88% seen once. Sequenced input: PBMCs or T cells enriched from blood (not recorded which). These receptors were collected from a woman aged 60-75 years in a cohort exposed to, infected with or recovered from COVID-19 (not recorded which).

CDR3 amino acids: CASRPAGPAYEQYF. The CDR3 DNA sequence: TGTGCCAGTAGACCTGCGGGACCAGCCTACGAGCAGTACTTC. J is TRBJ2-7 and V is TRBV19; D might be TRBD2 (6 bases). V lost 6 bases, J lost 2 bases, and 14 bases lay in between. Germline V lookup: CDR1 LNHDA, CDR2 SQIVND (reference sequence). The CDR3 spans 14 residues.

The chain joins TRBV2 to TRBJ2-1; D is possibly TRBD1 (5 bases). V was pared by 6 bases and J by 9 bases, with 18 bases between. From germline, CDR1 is SNHLY and CDR2 FYNNEI. CDR3 size: 14 residues. CDR3 sequence reads: CASSASVLRGEQFF. DNA of the CDR3: TGTGCCAGCAGCGCATCCGTCCTTAGGGGTGAGCAGTTCTTC. The full variable domain, in which reference TRBV2 and TRBJ2-1 provide the parts outside the CDR3, is EPEVTQTPSHQVTQMGQEVILRCVPISNHLYFYWYRQILGQKVEFLVSFYNNEISEKSEIFDDQFSVERPDGSNFTLKIRSTKLEDSAMYFCASSASVLRGEQFFGPGTRLTVL.

This chain links TRBV27 with TRBJ2-1, with 12 nucleotides matching TRBD2. V lost 6 bases to trimming and J lost 9 bases; unmatched junction nucleotides: 6. Germline V lookup: CDR1 MNHEY, CDR2 SMNVEV (reference sequence). This CDR3 contains 14 residues. CDR3 nucleotides: TGTGCCAGCAGCTCGACTAGCGGGAGATTTGAGCAGTTCTTC. As protein: CASSSTSGRFEQFF.

The genes are TRBV14 and TRBJ2-5; TRBD2 matches 9 bases. Germline V CDR1 and CDR2: SGHDN, FVKESK. V trimming: 0 bases; J trimming: 4 bases; junction bases outside the gene matches: 9. CDR3 length: 17 residues. The CDR3 here is CASSQDPAGGPVETQYF. For the CDR3, the DNA is TGTGCCAGCAGCCAAGATCCGGCGGGAGGGCCGGTAGAGACCCAGTACTTC.

The rearrangement joins TRBV19 to TRBJ2-1; 9 positions agree with TRBD2. V lost 5 bases and J lost 5; bases outside the gene matches: 10. The CDR3 has 16 amino acids. Germline CDR1 reads LNHDA; CDR2 reads SQIVND (reference sequence). The CDR3: CASSSLSGRINNEQFF. The CDR3 nucleotides are TGTGCCAGTAGTTCCCTCAGCGGGAGGATAAACAATGAGCAGTTCTTC.

The chain uses TRBV28 and TRBJ1-1, with 9 bases matching TRBD1. The CDR3 is made up of 17 amino acids. After removal of 2 bases from V and 3 bases from J, the junction contained 10 bases not matched to a gene. Germline V gene sequence: CDR1 MDHEN, CDR2 SYDVKM. In DNA form, the CDR3 reads TGTGCCAGCAGTTTAGGGTGGGACAGGGAGGATTACACTGAAGCTTTCTTT. This encodes CASSLGWDREDYTEAFF.

This clone has only a few counts. This sequence joins TRBV28 and TRBJ1-1; D gene uncertain. Germline-derived CDR1 and CDR2 are MDHEN and SYDVKM. V was cut by 3 bases and J by 6 bases, with 26 bases left in between. The CDR3 loop spans 18 amino acids. CDR3 DNA sequence: TGTGCCAGCAGTTTCCTATCCTCGGGGTTTAGGGTTGAACCTGAAGCTTTCTTT. It encodes CASSFLSSGFRVEPEAFF.

In nucleotides, the CDR3 is TGTGCCAGCAGACCCAGGGTCTATGGCTACACCTTC. As protein: CASRPRVYGYTF. The V call is TRBV28, the J call TRBJ1-2, with D perhaps matching TRBD1 (5 bases). CDR1 is MDHEN and CDR2 is SYDVKM in the germline V gene. The CDR3 has 12 amino acids. Deletions cut 6 bases from V and 4 bases from J, with 9 bases between.

The V gene is TRBV5-4, the J gene TRBJ2-5, with 8 positions matching TRBD1. Looked up from germline, CDR1 is SGHNT and CDR2 is YYREEE (reference sequence). V gave up 4 bases and J gave up 3 bases; unmatched junction bases: 8. This CDR3 has 15 residues. The CDR3 DNA reads TGTGCCAGCAGCGGTGGCGGACAGGGCAAAGAGACCCAGTACTTC. It specifies CASSGGGQGKETQYF.

The rearrangement joins TRBV11-2 to TRBJ1-5; tentative D call: TRBD1 (6 bases). Trimming took 3 bases from V and 1 from J, leaving 10 bases between them. Germline CDR1 is SGHAT and CDR2 is FQNNGV. The CDR3 contains 15 residues. The CDR3 DNA follows: TGTGCCAGCAGCTTGACAGGAAAAAGCAATCAGCCCCAGCATTTT. Protein sequence: CASSLTGKSNQPQHF.

The V and J genes are TRBV7-6 and TRBJ2-7, with 8 positions matching TRBD1. The CDR3 totals 14 residues. Germline loops: CDR1 SGHVS, CDR2 FNYEAQ. With 2 bases clipped from V and 7 bases from J, the junction kept 7 bases outside the gene matches. The CDR3 loop is CASSLRTGTGEQYF. The CDR3 DNA is TGTGCCAGCAGCTTAAGGACAGGGACGGGGGAGCAGTACTTC.

V usage is TRBV7-2 and J usage is TRBJ2-1, with 11 bases matching TRBD2. The germline CDR1 and CDR2 sequences are SGHTA and FQGNSA. The length of the CDR3 is 17 residues. Unmatched junction bases numbered 6, after V lost 5 bases and J lost 0 bases. DNA for the CDR3: TGTGCCAGCAGCCAGGGACTAGCGGACAGCTCCTACAATGAGCAGTTCTTC. Translation: CASSQGLADSSYNEQFF.

The rearrangement links TRBV7-8 to TRBJ1-5, with D tentatively TRBD1 (5 bases). CDR1 and CDR2 (germline): SGHVS, FQNEAQ. CDR3 length: 13 amino acids. V was pared by 5 bases and J by 8 bases, with 13 bases between. In DNA, the CDR3 is TGTGCCAGCAGCCCGGGGGGGTCTAAGCCCCAGCATTTT. It specifies CASSPGGSKPQHF.

J is TRBJ2-7 and V is TRBV12-3 or TRBV12-4; possible D gene TRBD2, 6 bases. The length of the CDR3 is 11 residues. Deletions cut 10 bases from V and 4 bases from J, with 11 bases between. In nucleotides, the CDR3 is TGTGCCACCCGCCGGGGGTACGAGCAGTACTTC. It encodes CATRRGYEQYF.

This rearrangement joins TRBV6-1 to TRBJ1-5; D not certain. The CDR3 is made up of 12 amino acids. Trimming stripped 3 bases from V and 5 bases from J, with 5 bases between. CDR1 is MNHNS and CDR2 is SASEGT in the germline V gene. The CDR3 nucleotides are TGTGCCAGCAGTGATCGGTATCAGCCCCAGCATTTT. It translates to CASSDRYQPQHF.

This clone appeared once. The CDR3, as DNA: TGTGCCAGCAGTGGGTCGAGGGGGACAGGGGTGGGGTACTCCTACAATGAGCAGTTCTTC. Protein: CASSGSRGTGVGYSYNEQFF. V and J are TRBV6-1 and TRBJ2-1, with TRBD1 matching over 10 bases. Germline values: CDR1 MNHNS, CDR2 SASEGT. CDR3 length: 20 amino acids. Trimming took 4 bases from V and 0 from J; bases not matched to a gene: 15.

This clone was seen only a few times. The chain uses TRBV27 and TRBJ2-1; 10 bases are a match to TRBD2. Per the germline V gene, CDR1 is MNHEY and CDR2 is SMNVEV (reference sequence). The CDR3 has 15 amino acids. The trim removed 2 bases at V and 6 bases at J, leaving 4 bases unmatched. The DNA for the CDR3 is TGTGCCAGCAGTTTAGGGGGGACTAGCGCCAATGAGCAGTTCTTC. It encodes CASSLGGTSANEQFF.

The chain couples TRBV24-1 to TRBJ1-5; 8 nucleotides agree with TRBD1. This CDR3 has 16 residues. Germline loops: CDR1 KGHDR, CDR2 SFDVKD. Trimming cost V 4 bases and J 0 bases; bases outside gene matches: 4. CDR3 amino acids: CATSDRTGSSNQPQHF. The DNA of the CDR3 is TGTGCCACCAGTGACAGGACAGGGAGTAGCAATCAGCCCCAGCATTTT.

The chain is built from TRBV7-2 and TRBJ2-5; 8 positions agree with TRBD1. The J segment lost 2 bases and the V segment lost 5 bases, leaving 7 bases of the junction unmatched. Germline values: CDR1 SGHTA, CDR2 FQGNSA. The CDR3 contains 15 residues. The CDR3 reads CASSRTGRLQETQYF. The CDR3 nucleotides are TGTGCCAGCAGCCGGACAGGGAGGCTACAAGAGACCCAGTACTTC.

The rearrangement joins TRBV27 to TRBJ2-7, with 9 nucleotides matching TRBD1. Trimming cost V 3 bases and J 4 bases; bases outside gene matches: 4. CDR1 and CDR2 (germline): MNHEY, SMNVEV (reference sequence). The CDR3 sequence is 14 residues long. The CDR3 region has the DNA TGTGCCAGCAGTTTGGGGACAGGGATATACGAGCAGTACTTC. It encodes CASSLGTGIYEQYF.